This TCR beta chain was profiled in a study of blood T cells in healthy people across ages. Losses at the gene ends were 5 bases for V and 4 bases for J; bases not matched to a gene: 7. CDR1 MDHEN and CDR2 SYDVKM come from the germline V gene. The CDR3 has 16 amino acids. Study-wide points: PBMCs left unsorted prevented a conclusive naive versus antigen-experienced comparison. Age showed a roughly linear inverse relationship with TCR beta diversity per million T cells.

The second PCR ran roughly 7 to 12 cycles with a sample-barcoded 5' primer and J-beta primers. TCRdb reprocessed the 5' RACE reads via MiXCR and lists one record per CDR3 protein. This table has about 800,000 distinct CDR3 sequences, 20% to 30% appearing once. About this clonotype: What it recognizes is unknown.

These same records also appear under a second study, on T cells of mothers and their children.

This rearrangement joins TRBV28 to TRBJ2-5; 13 bases line up with TRBD2. The receptor was derived from a boy younger than 18 in good health. The sequenced material came from blood. The CDR3 region is CASSPAGTSGVETQYF. CDR3 nucleotide sequence: TGTGCCAGCAGTCCCGCCGGGACTAGCGGGGTAGAGACCCAGTACTTC.